This record covers a single T cell receptor (beta chain). Seattle's enrolled individuals joined amid active infection and were then monitored longitudinally. Germline CDR1 and CDR2: SGHVS and FQNEAQ. The CDR3 runs to 13 residues. V dropped 5 bases and J dropped 1 base, with 7 bases sitting between them. This sample stems from a study of blood T cell repertoires in COVID-19. At the level of the study: T cells, B-cell-depleted T cells, or PBMCs provided the cDNA or gDNA that served as material.

The protocol was immunoSEQ multiplex PCR, while the TCRdb copy is restricted to in-frame clones and leaves out a portion. This repertoire shows under 65,000 clones, approximately 87% found once; its top ten account for more than 6%. This receptor was obtained from a woman aged 55-70 years with COVID-19, enrolled during active disease. Specimen: peripheral blood. V is TRBV7-8 and J is TRBJ2-3, with a possible D match to TRBD2 (6 bases). CDR3 nucleotides: TGTGCCAGCAGCCCGGGAGGCACAGATACGCAGTATTTT. It codes for CASSPGGTDTQYF.